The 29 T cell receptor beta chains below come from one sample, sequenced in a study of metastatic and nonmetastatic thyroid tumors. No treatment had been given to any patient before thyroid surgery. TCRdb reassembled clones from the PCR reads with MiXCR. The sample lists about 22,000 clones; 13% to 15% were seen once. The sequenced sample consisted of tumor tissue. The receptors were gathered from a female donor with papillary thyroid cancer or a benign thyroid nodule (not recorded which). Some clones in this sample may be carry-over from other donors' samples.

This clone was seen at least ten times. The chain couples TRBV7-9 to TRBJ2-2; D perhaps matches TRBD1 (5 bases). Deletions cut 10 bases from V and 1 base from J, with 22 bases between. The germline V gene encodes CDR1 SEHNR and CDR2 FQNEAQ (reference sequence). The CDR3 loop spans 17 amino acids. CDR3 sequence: CAIGGQGVLVNTGELFF. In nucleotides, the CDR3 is TGTGCCATCGGTGGGCAGGGTGTCTTGGTGAACACCGGGGAGCTGTTTTTT.

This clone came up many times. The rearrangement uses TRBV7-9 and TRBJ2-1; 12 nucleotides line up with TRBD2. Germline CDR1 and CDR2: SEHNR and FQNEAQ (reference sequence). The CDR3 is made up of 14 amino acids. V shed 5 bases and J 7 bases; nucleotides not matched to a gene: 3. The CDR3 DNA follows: TGTGCCAGCAGCCGTGGGACTAGCGGGAATGAGCAGTTCTTC. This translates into CASSRGTSGNEQFF.

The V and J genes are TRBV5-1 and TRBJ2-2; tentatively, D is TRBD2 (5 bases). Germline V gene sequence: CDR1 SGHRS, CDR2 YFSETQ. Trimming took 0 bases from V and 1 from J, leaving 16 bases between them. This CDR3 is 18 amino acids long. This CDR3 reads CASSLVLRTQRNTGELFF. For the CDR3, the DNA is TGCGCCAGCAGCTTGGTCCTAAGGACTCAAAGGAACACCGGGGAGCTGTTTTTT.

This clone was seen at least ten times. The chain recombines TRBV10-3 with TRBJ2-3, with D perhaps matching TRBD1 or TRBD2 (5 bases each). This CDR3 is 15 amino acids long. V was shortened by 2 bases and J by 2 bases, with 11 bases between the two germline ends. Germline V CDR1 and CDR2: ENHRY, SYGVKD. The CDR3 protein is CAISEEGQDTDTQYF. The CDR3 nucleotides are TGTGCCATCAGTGAGGAGGGGCAGGACACAGATACGCAGTATTTT.

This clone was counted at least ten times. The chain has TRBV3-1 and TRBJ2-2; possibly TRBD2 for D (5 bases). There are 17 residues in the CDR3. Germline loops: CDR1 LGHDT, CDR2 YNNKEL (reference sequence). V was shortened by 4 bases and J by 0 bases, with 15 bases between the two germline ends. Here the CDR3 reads CASSRGPGGPNTGELFF. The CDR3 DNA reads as TGTGCCAGCAGCCGAGGGCCGGGCGGGCCGAACACCGGGGAGCTGTTTTTT. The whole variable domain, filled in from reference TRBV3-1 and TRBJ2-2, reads DTAVSQTPKYLVTQMGNDKSIKCEQNLGHDTMYWYKQDSKKFLKIMFSYNNKELIINETVPNRFSPKSPDKAHLNLHINSLELGDSAVYFCASSRGPGGPNTGELFFGEGSRLTVL.

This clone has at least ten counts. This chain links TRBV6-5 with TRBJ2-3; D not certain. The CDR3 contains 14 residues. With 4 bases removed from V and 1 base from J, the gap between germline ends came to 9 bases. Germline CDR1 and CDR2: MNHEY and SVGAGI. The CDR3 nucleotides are TGTGCCAGCAGTTCAGGACCCGGCACAGATACGCAGTATTTT. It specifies CASSSGPGTDTQYF.

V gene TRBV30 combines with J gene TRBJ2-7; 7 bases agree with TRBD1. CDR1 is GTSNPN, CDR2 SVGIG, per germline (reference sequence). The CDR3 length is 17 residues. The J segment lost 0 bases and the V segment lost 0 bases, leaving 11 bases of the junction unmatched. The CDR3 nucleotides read TGTGCCTGGAGTGTAGGCCTGACAGGGTATAGCTCCTACGAGCAGTACTTC. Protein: CAWSVGLTGYSSYEQYF.

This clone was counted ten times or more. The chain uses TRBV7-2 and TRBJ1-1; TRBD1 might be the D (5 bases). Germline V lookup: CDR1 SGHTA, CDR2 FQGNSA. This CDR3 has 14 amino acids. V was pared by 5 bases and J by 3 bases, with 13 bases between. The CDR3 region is CASSIKWGDTEAFF. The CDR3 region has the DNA TGTGCCAGCAGCATAAAATGGGGGGACACTGAAGCTTTCTTT.

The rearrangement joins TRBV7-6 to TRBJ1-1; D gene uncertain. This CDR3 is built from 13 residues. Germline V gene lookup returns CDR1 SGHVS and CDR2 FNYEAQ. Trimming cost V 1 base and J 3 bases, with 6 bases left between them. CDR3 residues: CASSLDRDTEAFF. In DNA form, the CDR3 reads TGTGCCAGCAGCTTAGACAGAGACACTGAAGCTTTCTTT.

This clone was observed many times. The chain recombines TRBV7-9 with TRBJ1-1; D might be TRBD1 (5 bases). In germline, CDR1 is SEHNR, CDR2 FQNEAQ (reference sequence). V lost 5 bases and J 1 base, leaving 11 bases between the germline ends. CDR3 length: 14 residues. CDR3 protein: CASSTSGGNTEAFF. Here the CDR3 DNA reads TGTGCCAGCAGCACTTCGGGGGGGAACACTGAAGCTTTCTTT. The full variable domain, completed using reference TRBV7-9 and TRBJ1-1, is DTGVSQNPRHKITKRGQNVTFRCDPISEHNRLYWYRQTLGQGPEFLTYFQNEAQLEKSRLLSDRFSAERPKGSFSTLEIQRTEQGDSAMYLCASSTSGGNTEAFFGQGTRLTVV.

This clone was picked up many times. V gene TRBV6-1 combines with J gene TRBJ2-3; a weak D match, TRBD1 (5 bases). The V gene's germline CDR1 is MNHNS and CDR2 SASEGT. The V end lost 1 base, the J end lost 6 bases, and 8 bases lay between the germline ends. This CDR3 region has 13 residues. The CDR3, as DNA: TGTGCCAGCAGTGAAGGGGGCGCGGATACGCAGTATTTT. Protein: CASSEGGADTQYF.

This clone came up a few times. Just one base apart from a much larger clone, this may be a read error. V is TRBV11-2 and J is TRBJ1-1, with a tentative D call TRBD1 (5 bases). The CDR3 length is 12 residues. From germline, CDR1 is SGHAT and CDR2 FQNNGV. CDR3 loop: CASGLGVGLSFF. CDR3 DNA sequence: TGTGCCAGCGGCTTAGGGGTCGGCCTCTCCTTCTTT.

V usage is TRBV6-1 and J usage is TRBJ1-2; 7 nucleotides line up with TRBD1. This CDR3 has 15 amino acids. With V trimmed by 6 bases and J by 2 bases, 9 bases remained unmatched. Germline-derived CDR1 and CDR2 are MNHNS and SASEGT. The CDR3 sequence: CASRSTGAGNYGYTF. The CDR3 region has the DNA TGTGCCAGCAGGTCCACAGGGGCGGGAAACTATGGCTACACCTTC.

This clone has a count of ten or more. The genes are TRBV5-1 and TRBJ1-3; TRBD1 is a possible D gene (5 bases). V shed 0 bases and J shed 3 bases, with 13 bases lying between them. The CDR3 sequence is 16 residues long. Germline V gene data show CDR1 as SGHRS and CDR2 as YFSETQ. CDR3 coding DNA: TGCGCCAGCAGCTTGGTTTCCCAGGGTGGTGGAAACACCATATATTTT. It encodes CASSLVSQGGGNTIYF.

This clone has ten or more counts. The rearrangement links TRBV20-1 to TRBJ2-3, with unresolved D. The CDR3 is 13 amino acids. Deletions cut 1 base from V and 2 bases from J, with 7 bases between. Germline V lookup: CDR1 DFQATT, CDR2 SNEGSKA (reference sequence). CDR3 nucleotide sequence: TGCAGTGCTAGAGTGACTTCCACAGATACGCAGTATTTT. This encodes CSARVTSTDTQYF.

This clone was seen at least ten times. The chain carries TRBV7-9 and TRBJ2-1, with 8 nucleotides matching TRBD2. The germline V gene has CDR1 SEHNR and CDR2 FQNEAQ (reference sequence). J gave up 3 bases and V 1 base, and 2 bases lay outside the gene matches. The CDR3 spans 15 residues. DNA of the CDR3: TGTGCCAGCAGCTTAGTGACTAGCGACTACAATGAGCAGTTCTTC. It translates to CASSLVTSDYNEQFF.

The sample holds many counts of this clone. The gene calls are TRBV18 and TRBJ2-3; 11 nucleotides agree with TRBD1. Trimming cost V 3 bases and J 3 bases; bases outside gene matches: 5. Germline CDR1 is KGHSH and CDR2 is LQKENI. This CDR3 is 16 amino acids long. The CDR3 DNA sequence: TGTGCCAGCTCACCCGGACAGGGGGCCTGGACAGATACGCAGTATTTT. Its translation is CASSPGQGAWTDTQYF.

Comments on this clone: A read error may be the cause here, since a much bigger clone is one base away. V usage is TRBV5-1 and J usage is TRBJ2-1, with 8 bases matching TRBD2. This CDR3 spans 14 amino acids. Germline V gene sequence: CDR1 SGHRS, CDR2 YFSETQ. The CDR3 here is CASSSGGPNNGQFF. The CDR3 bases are TGCGCCAGCAGCTCGGGAGGGCCAAATAATGGGCAGTTCTTC. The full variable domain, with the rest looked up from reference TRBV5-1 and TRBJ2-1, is KAGVTQTPRYLIKTRGQQVTLSCSPISGHRSVSWYQQTPGQGLQFLFEYFSETQRNKGNFPGRFSGRQFSNSRSEMNVSTLELGDSALYLCASSSGGPNNGQFFGPGTRLTVL.

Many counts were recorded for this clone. The CDR3 spells CASSLGASLQETQYF. In DNA form, the CDR3 reads TGTGCCAGCAGCTTAGGGGCCAGCCTCCAAGAGACCCAGTACTTC. The gene calls are TRBV7-2 and TRBJ2-5; D is ambiguous. V was pared by 1 base and J by 1 base, with 10 bases between. The CDR3 sequence is 15 residues long. Germline-derived CDR1 and CDR2 are SGHTA and FQGNSA.

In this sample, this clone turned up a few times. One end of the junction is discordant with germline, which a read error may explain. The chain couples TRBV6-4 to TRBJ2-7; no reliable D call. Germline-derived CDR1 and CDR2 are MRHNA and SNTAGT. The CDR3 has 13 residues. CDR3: CSSSIITETEQYF. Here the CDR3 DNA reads TGTTCCAGCAGTATAATTACAGAAACAGAGCAGTACTTC.

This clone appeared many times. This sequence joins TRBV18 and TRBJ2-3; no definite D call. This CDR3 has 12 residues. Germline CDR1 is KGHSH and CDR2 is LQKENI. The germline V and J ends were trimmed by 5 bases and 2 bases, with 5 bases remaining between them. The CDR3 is CASSTDTDTQYF. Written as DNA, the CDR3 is TGTGCCAGCTCAACGGACACAGATACGCAGTATTTT.

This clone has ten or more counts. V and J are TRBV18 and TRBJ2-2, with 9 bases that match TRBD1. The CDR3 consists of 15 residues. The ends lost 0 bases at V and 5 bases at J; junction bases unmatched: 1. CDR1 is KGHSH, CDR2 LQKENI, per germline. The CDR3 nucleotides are TGTGCCAGCTCACCACCGGGACAGGGAACCGGGGAGCTGTTTTTT. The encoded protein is CASSPPGQGTGELFF.

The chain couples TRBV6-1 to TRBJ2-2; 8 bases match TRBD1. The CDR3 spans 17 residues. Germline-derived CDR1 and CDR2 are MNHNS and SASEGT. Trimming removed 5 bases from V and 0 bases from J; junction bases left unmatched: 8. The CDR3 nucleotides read TGTGCCAGCAGTCGCTCAACAGGGGGGACGAACACCGGGGAGCTGTTTTTT. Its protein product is CASSRSTGGTNTGELFF.

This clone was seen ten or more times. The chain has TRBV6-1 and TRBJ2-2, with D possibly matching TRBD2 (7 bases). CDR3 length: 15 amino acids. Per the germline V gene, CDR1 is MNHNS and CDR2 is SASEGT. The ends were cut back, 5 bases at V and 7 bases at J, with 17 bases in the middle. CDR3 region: CASSLGGGAVGELFF. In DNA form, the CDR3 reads TGTGCCAGCAGTTTAGGGGGGGGGGCGGTCGGGGAGCTGTTTTTT.

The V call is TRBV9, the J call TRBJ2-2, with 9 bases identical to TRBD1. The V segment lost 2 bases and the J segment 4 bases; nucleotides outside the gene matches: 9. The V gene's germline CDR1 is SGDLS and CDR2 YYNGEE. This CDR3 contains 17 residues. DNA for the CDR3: TGTGCCAGCAGCGTTGCCGGGACAGGGTTAATCACCGGGGAGCTGTTTTTT. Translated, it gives CASSVAGTGLITGELFF.

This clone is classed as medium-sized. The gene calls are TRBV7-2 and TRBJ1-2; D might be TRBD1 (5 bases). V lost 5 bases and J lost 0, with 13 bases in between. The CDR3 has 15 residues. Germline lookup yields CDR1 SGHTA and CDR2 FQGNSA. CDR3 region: CASSQRGGSNYGYTF. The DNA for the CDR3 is TGTGCCAGCAGCCAAAGGGGTGGTTCTAACTATGGCTACACCTTC. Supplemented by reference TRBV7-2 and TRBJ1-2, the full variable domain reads GAGVSQSPSNKVTEKGKDVELRCDPISGHTALYWYRQSLGQGLEFLIYFQGNSAPDKSGLPSDRFSAERTGGSVSTLTIQRTQQEDSAVYLCASSQRGGSNYGYTFGSGTRLTVV.

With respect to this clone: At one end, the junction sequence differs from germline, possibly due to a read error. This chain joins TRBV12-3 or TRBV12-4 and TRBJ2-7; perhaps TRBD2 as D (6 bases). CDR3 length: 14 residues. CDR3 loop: CASSLVGGTYEHYF. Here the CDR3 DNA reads TGTGCCAGCAGTTTAGTCGGGGGTACCTACGAGCATTACTTC.

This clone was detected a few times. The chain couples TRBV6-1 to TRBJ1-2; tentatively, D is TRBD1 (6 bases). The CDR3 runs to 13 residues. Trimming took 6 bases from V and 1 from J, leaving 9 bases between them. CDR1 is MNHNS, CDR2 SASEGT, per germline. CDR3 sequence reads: CASRQGFNYGYTF. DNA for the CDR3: TGTGCCAGCAGACAGGGATTTAACTATGGCTACACCTTC.

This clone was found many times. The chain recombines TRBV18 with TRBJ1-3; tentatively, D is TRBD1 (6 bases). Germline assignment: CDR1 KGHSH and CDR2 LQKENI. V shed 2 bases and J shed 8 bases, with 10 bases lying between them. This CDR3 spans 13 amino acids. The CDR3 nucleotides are TGTGCCAGCTCACCAAACAGGGAGGACACCATATATTTT. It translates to CASSPNREDTIYF.